These 4 T cell receptor beta chains share one sample of origin, sequenced in a study of T cell clonality in common variable immunodeficiency. Using immunoSEQ multiplex PCR, the repertoire was profiled, and TCRdb retains in-frame clones only, with some absent. Listed here are tens of thousands of clones without any singletons, the top ten holding approximately 5.5%. The sample taken for sequencing was peripheral blood mononuclear cells. Receptors originate from a person aged 18-70 years in good health.

This clone was recorded at least ten times. The read ends 3 residues shy of where the CDR3 ends; the end is completed using the germline J gene. The chain has TRBV7-8 and TRBJ2-5, with TRBD2 matching over 7 bases. The CDR3 loop spans 13 amino acids. Germline assignment: CDR1 SGHVS and CDR2 FQNEAQ. J gave up 4 bases and V 2 bases, and 1 base lay outside the gene matches. CDR3 region: CASSLLAGETQYF. Partial CDR3 DNA: TGTGCCAGCAGCTTATTAGCGGGAGAGACC.

This clone was recorded at least ten times. The read stops 3 residues short of the end of the CDR3; the missing end is completed from the germline J gene. V usage is TRBV7-9 and J usage is TRBJ2-1; 7 bases map to TRBD2. The CDR3 extends over 14 amino acids. The ends lost 1 base at V and 5 bases at J; junction bases unmatched: 2. The germline V gene has CDR1 SEHNR and CDR2 FQNEAQ (reference sequence). CDR3 residues: CASSLGLADNEQFF. The covered CDR3 bases are TGTGCCAGCAGCTTAGGGCTAGCGGACAATGAG.

This clone has more than one count but fewer than ten. The CDR3 end lies 3 residues beyond the end of the read and is filled in from the germline J gene. The gene calls are TRBV18 and TRBJ2-1; the match to TRBD2 covers 9 bases. The CDR3 spans 17 residues. V lost 3 bases, J lost 5 bases, and 11 bases stayed unmatched. Germline V lookup: CDR1 KGHSH, CDR2 LQKENI. The CDR3 loop reads CASSPRPAGGADNEQFF. The covered CDR3 bases are TGTGCCAGCTCACCCCGTCCAGCGGGAGGAGCGGACAATGAG.

Many counts were recorded for this clone. The CDR3 is cut off 3 residues early in the read; its end comes from the germline J gene. The genes are TRBV6-1 and TRBJ1-2; D unclear. The germline V gene encodes CDR1 MNHNS and CDR2 SASEGT. CDR3 length equals 10 residues. The CDR3 sequence is CASSELSYTF. The CDR3 DNA, read in part, is TGTGCCAGCAGTGAATTATCC.